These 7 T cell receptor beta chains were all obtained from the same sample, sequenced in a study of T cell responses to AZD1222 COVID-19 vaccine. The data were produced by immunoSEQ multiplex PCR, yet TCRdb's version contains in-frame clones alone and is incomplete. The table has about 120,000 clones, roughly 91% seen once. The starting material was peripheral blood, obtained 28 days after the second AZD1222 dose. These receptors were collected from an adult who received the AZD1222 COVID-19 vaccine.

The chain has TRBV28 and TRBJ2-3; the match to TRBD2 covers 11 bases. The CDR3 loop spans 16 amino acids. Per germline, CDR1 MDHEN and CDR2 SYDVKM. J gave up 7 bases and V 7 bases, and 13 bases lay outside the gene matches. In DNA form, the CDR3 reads TGTGCCAGCACCATCGAGGGACTAGCGGTTGAATATACGCAGTATTTT. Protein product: CASTIEGLAVEYTQYF.

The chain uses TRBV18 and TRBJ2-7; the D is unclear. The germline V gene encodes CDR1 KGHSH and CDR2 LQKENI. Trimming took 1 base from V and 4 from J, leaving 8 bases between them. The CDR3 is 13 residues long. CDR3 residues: CASSPRGIYEQYF. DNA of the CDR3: TGTGCCAGCTCACCACGGGGTATTTACGAGCAGTACTTC.

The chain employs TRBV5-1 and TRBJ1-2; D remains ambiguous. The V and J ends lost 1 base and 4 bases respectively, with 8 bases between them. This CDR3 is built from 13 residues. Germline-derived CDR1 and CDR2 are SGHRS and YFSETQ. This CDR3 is CASSLSRAYGYTF. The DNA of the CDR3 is TGCGCCAGCAGCTTGTCTCGGGCCTATGGCTACACCTTC.

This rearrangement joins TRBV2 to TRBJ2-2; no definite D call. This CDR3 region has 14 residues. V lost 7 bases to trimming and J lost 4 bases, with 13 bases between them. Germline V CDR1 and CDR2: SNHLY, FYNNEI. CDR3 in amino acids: CASKWAESTGELFF. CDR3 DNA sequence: TGTGCCAGCAAGTGGGCAGAGTCCACCGGGGAGCTGTTTTTT.

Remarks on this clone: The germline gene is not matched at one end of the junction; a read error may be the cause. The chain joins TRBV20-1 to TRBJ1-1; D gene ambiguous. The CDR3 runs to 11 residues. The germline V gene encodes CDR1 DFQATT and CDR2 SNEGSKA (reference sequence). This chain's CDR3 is CSANTAGRICF. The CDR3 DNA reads TGCAGTGCTAACACGGCTGGGAGAATTTGCTTT.

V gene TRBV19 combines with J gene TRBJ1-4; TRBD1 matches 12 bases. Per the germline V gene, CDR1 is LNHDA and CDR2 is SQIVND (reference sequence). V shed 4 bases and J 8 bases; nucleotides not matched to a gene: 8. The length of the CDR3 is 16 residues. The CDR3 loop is CASSTGTGGLYEKLFF. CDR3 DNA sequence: TGTGCCAGTAGTACCGGGACAGGGGGCCTATACGAAAAACTGTTTTTT. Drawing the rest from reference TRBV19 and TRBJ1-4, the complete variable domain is DGGITQSPKYLFRKEGQNVTLSCEQNLNHDAMYWYRQDPGQGLRLIYYSQIVNDFQKGDIAEGYSVSREKKESFPLTVTSAQKNPTAFYLCASSTGTGGLYEKLFFGSGTQLSVL.

CDR3 loop: CASSPGLAGGFRTDTQYF. The CDR3 coding sequence is TGTGCCAGCAGCCCCGGACTAGCGGGGGGCTTCCGCACAGATACGCAGTATTTT. The chain joins TRBV6-2 or TRBV6-3 to TRBJ2-3; 14 bases agree with TRBD2. The CDR3 runs to 18 residues. Trimming removed 6 bases from V and 1 base from J; junction bases left unmatched: 9. Germline loops: CDR1 MNHEY, CDR2 SVGEGT.